The 28 T cell receptor beta chains presented below share a single source sample, sequenced in a study of blood T cell repertoires in COVID-19. Profiled with immunoSEQ multiplex PCR; TCRdb holds only in-frame clones, not every one. Of under 500,000 clones detected, approximately 90% appear once; the ten largest clones hold over 1.5%. Specimen: PBMCs or T cells enriched from blood (not recorded which). The receptors shown here come from a woman between 18 and 29 years old with acute COVID-19.

This chain connects TRBV9 to TRBJ1-2, with TRBD1 identical over 9 bases. Per the germline V gene, CDR1 is SGDLS and CDR2 is YYNGEE. Losses at the gene ends were 4 bases for V and 8 bases for J; bases not matched to a gene: 9. The length of the CDR3 is 14 residues. CDR3 loop: CASSPKQGARGYTF. In DNA form, the CDR3 reads TGTGCCAGCAGCCCAAAACAGGGGGCGAGAGGCTACACCTTC.

The chain has TRBV7-2 and TRBJ2-7, with 8 bases lining up with TRBD2. The CDR3 runs to 16 residues. V trimming: 4 bases; J trimming: 2 bases; junction bases outside the gene matches: 10. CDR1 is SGHTA and CDR2 is FQGNSA in the germline V gene. The CDR3 sequence is CASSSLNSGKPYEQYF. CDR3 bases: TGTGCCAGCAGCTCGTTAAATAGCGGGAAACCCTACGAGCAGTACTTC.

The rearrangement joins TRBV19 to TRBJ2-1; possibly TRBD2 for D (5 bases). The CDR3 length is 14 residues. The V gene's germline CDR1 is LNHDA and CDR2 SQIVND (reference sequence). Between the trimmed V and J ends, which lost 2 bases and 9 bases, there was a span of 14 bases. CDR3 region: CASSINLAAVEQFF. The DNA for the CDR3 is TGTGCCAGTAGTATAAACCTAGCCGCCGTTGAGCAGTTCTTC.

In this sample, this clone turned up once. The chain carries TRBV4-3 and TRBJ1-4; 8 positions agree with TRBD1. CDR3 length equals 17 residues. Unmatched junction bases numbered 9, after V lost 1 base and J lost 5 bases. The germline CDR1 and CDR2 sequences are LGHNA and YSLEER. The CDR3 loop is CASSQVLVGQGNEKLFF. The CDR3 DNA is TGCGCCAGCAGCCAAGTTCTGGTAGGACAGGGAAATGAAAAACTGTTTTTT.

The genes are TRBV27 and TRBJ2-7; the D is unclear. Germline V gives CDR1 MNHEY, CDR2 SMNVEV (reference sequence). The CDR3 runs 14 residues. The V and J ends lost 7 bases and 0 bases respectively, with 13 bases between them. The DNA of the CDR3 is TGTGCCAGCATTTTTAACTGTTTCTCCTACGAGCAGTACTTC. Translated, it gives CASIFNCFSYEQYF.

The chain has TRBV3-1 (or the pseudogene TRBV3-2) and TRBJ2-7; TRBD1 is a possible D gene (6 bases). Deletions cut 1 base from V and 3 bases from J, with 16 bases between. Germline V gives CDR1 LGHDT, CDR2 YNNKEL (reference sequence). The CDR3 consists of 16 residues. This CDR3 reads CASSQGDISSLYEQYF. The CDR3 nucleotides read TGTGCCAGCAGCCAAGGGGACATAAGTTCCCTCTACGAGCAGTACTTC.

The chain carries TRBV4-1 and TRBJ2-1, with TRBD2 matching 7 bases. V lost 0 bases, J lost 4 bases, and 12 bases stayed unmatched. CDR3 size: 18 residues. Germline V CDR1 and CDR2: MGHRA, YSYEKL. CDR3 nucleotide sequence: TGCGCCAGCAGCCAAGATGCGGTGAGGCGGGGGAGATACAATGAGCAGTTCTTC. Translated: CASSQDAVRRGRYNEQFF.

J is TRBJ1-3 and V is TRBV4-1, with D unclear. V was cut by 2 bases and J by 2 bases, with 7 bases left in between. The germline V gene has CDR1 MGHRA and CDR2 YSYEKL. This CDR3 has 14 amino acids. CDR3 coding DNA: TGCGCCAGCAGCCAACTTAGAACTGGAAACACCATATATTTT. Protein: CASSQLRTGNTIYF.

The chain combines TRBV20-1 with TRBJ2-3; a possible D gene is TRBD2 (5 bases). The CDR3 runs to 15 residues. Deletions cut 3 bases from V and 2 bases from J, with 15 bases between. In germline, CDR1 is DFQATT, CDR2 SNEGSKA (reference sequence). CDR3 sequence: CSASYWRVNTDTQYF. As DNA, the CDR3 is TGCAGTGCTAGTTATTGGCGGGTTAACACAGATACGCAGTATTTT.

CDR3 residues: CAISKGENTEAFF. CDR3 in DNA: TGTGCCATCAGTAAGGGGGAGAACACTGAAGCTTTCTTT. The chain is built from TRBV10-3 and TRBJ1-1; possible D gene TRBD1, 6 bases. The CDR3 length is 13 residues. Per the germline V gene, CDR1 is ENHRY and CDR2 is SYGVKD. Trimming pared 5 bases from V and 1 base from J, leaving 8 bases between.

The rearrangement uses TRBV7-2 and TRBJ1-1; 9 nucleotides line up with TRBD1. There are 15 residues in the CDR3. Trimming at V came to 3 bases and at J to 2 bases, leaving 4 bases not matched to a gene. Germline V gives CDR1 SGHTA, CDR2 FQGNSA. CDR3 nucleotide sequence: TGTGCCAGCAGCTTTGGGGACAGGGTCAACACTGAAGCTTTCTTT. Protein product: CASSFGDRVNTEAFF. Full variable domain (remainder filled in from reference TRBV7-2 and TRBJ1-1): GAGVSQSPSNKVTEKGKDVELRCDPISGHTALYWYRQSLGQGLEFLIYFQGNSAPDKSGLPSDRFSAERTGGSVSTLTIQRTQQEDSAVYLCASSFGDRVNTEAFFGQGTRLTVV.

This sequence joins TRBV3-1 (or the pseudogene TRBV3-2) and TRBJ2-5, with 8 bases fitting TRBD1. J gave up 5 bases and V 6 bases, and 5 bases lay outside the gene matches. The CDR3 extends over 13 amino acids. Germline V gives CDR1 LGHDT, CDR2 YNNKEL (reference sequence). The DNA of the CDR3 is TGTGCCAGCAGGAACCAGGGGGCCGAGACCCAGTACTTC. Translating gives CASRNQGAETQYF.

The chain couples TRBV25-1 to TRBJ2-7; 8 bases line up with TRBD1. The germline CDR1 and CDR2 sequences are MGHDK and SYGVNS. This CDR3 has 13 residues. With 5 bases clipped from V and 1 base from J, the junction kept 1 base outside the gene matches. The CDR3 sequence: CASSQGASYEQYF. For the CDR3, the DNA is TGTGCCAGCAGTCAGGGGGCTTCCTACGAGCAGTACTTC.

The chain carries TRBV18 and TRBJ2-3; D possibly corresponds to TRBD1 (6 bases). This CDR3 contains 14 residues. Germline lookup yields CDR1 KGHSH and CDR2 LQKENI. Trimming took 2 bases from V and 10 from J, leaving 16 bases between them. The CDR3, as DNA: TGTGCCAGCTCACCATTGGGGGCGAGGAATGCGCAGTATTTT. Translation: CASSPLGARNAQYF.

V is TRBV5-6 and J is TRBJ2-7, with D possibly matching TRBD2 (6 bases). The CDR3 is made up of 13 amino acids. Germline-derived CDR1 and CDR2 are SGHDT and YYEEEE. The ends were cut back, 3 bases at V and 3 bases at J, with 10 bases in the middle. The CDR3 reads CASSCGTLYEQYF. CDR3 coding DNA: TGTGCCAGCAGCTGCGGGACTCTCTACGAGCAGTACTTC.

The J gene is TRBJ2-7, the V gene TRBV30; 7 bases match TRBD1. The CDR3 is 17 amino acids. The V segment lost 2 bases and the J segment 0 bases; nucleotides outside the gene matches: 13. The germline V gene has CDR1 GTSNPN and CDR2 SVGIG (reference sequence). The CDR3 coding sequence is TGTGCCTGGAGTTTGAAACTTCGACAGGGTTCCTCCTACGAGCAGTACTTC. It encodes CAWSLKLRQGSSYEQYF. Complete variable domain (other parts from reference TRBV30 and TRBJ2-7): SQTIHQWPATLVQPVGSPLSLECTVEGTSNPNLYWYRQAAGRGLQLLFYSVGIGQISSEVPQNLSASRPQDRQFILSSKKLLLSDSGFYLCAWSLKLRQGSSYEQYFGPGTRLTVT.

This chain uses TRBV29-1 with TRBJ1-2; 8 nucleotides agree with TRBD1. From germline, CDR1 is SQVTM and CDR2 ANQGSEA. The CDR3 length is 11 residues. Trimming at V came to 7 bases and at J to 7 bases, leaving 5 bases not matched to a gene. The CDR3 sequence: CSARDRSGYTF. CDR3 nucleotides: TGCAGCGCAAGGGACAGGTCTGGCTACACCTTC.

Turning to this clone: A read error may account for a junction end that differs from germline. The chain combines TRBV7-7 with TRBJ2-1; 12 bases are a match to TRBD2. The CDR3 length is 16 residues. Germline CDR1 SSHAT, CDR2 FNYEAQ (reference sequence). The CDR3 nucleotides are TGTGCTAGCAGCCTCTTGGCTAGCGGGGGGGTCGATGAGCAGTTCTTC. It codes for CASSLLASGGVDEQFF. The full variable domain, its missing parts supplied by reference TRBV7-7 and TRBJ2-1, is GAGVSQSPRYKVTKRGQDVTLRCDPISSHATLYWYQQALGQGPEFLTYFNYEAQPDKSGLPSDRFSAERPEGSISTLTIQRTEQRDSAMYRCASSLLASGGVDEQFFGPGTRLTVL.

This chain links TRBV13 with TRBJ2-1, with a possible D match to TRBD2 (6 bases). V gave up 8 bases and J gave up 0 bases, with 11 bases separating them. The CDR3 contains 14 residues. The germline V gene has CDR1 PRHDT and CDR2 FYEKMQ (reference sequence). The CDR3 is CASRGGSSYNEQFF. CDR3 nucleotide sequence: TGTGCCAGCCGTGGAGGGAGCTCCTACAATGAGCAGTTCTTC. Supplemented by reference TRBV13 and TRBJ2-1, the full variable domain reads AAGVIQSPRHLIKEKRETATLKCYPIPRHDTVYWYQQGPGQDPQFLISFYEKMQSDKGSIPDRFSAQQFSDYHSELNMSSLELGDSALYFCASRGGSSYNEQFFGPGTRLTVL.

The chain combines TRBV6-5 with TRBJ1-2; 8 bases map to TRBD1. CDR1 is MNHEY, CDR2 SVGAGI, per germline. The CDR3 runs to 14 residues. Trimming at V came to 6 bases and at J to 2 bases, leaving 5 bases not matched to a gene. DNA for the CDR3: TGTGCCAGCAGAAGGACAGGGCCCAACTATGGCTACACCTTC. It is translated as CASRRTGPNYGYTF.

The chain recombines TRBV30 with TRBJ2-2, with 9 bases fitting TRBD1. CDR1 and CDR2 from the germline V gene are GTSNPN and SVGIG (reference sequence). CDR3 length: 16 amino acids. V trimming: 1 base; J trimming: 5 bases; junction bases outside the gene matches: 8. The CDR3 DNA reads as TGTGCCTGGAGTGATCATCCGGGACAGGGAACCGGGGAGCTGTTTTTT. It is translated as CAWSDHPGQGTGELFF. The entire variable domain, with the rest obtained from reference TRBV30 and TRBJ2-2, is as follows: SQTIHQWPATLVQPVGSPLSLECTVEGTSNPNLYWYRQAAGRGLQLLFYSVGIGQISSEVPQNLSASRPQDRQFILSSKKLLLSDSGFYLCAWSDHPGQGTGELFFGEGSRLTVL.

As concerns this clone: The same CDR3 also results from other DNA sequences found in this sample. Written as DNA, the CDR3 is TGTGCCAGCAGCTACACAGGGGACGAGCAGTACTTC. It encodes CASSYTGDEQYF. This chain uses TRBV5-6 with TRBJ2-7; TRBD1 matches 7 bases. CDR3 size: 12 residues. Trimming took 3 bases from V and 5 from J; bases not matched to a gene: 2. Germline loops: CDR1 SGHDT, CDR2 YYEEEE.

V and J are TRBV7-2 and TRBJ1-4, with 7 nucleotides matching TRBD1. The V gene's germline CDR1 is SGHTA and CDR2 FQGNSA. CDR3 length: 15 residues. V trimming: 1 base; J trimming: 7 bases; junction bases outside the gene matches: 6. The CDR3 protein is CASSLDGTASEKLFF. CDR3 in DNA: TGTGCCAGCAGCTTAGACGGGACAGCTAGTGAAAAACTGTTTTTT.

This rearrangement joins TRBV28 to TRBJ1-6, with 11 bases that match TRBD1. The length of the CDR3 is 17 residues. The J segment lost 10 bases and the V segment lost 7 bases, leaving 15 bases of the junction unmatched. The germline V gene has CDR1 MDHEN and CDR2 SYDVKM. The CDR3 is CASNLGRPGQGVSPLHF. The CDR3 bases are TGTGCCAGCAATCTTGGAAGACCGGGACAGGGGGTCTCACCCCTCCACTTT.

In its sample, this clone was seen once. This chain uses TRBV2 with TRBJ1-2, with 8 positions matching TRBD1. This CDR3 region has 15 residues. Trimming took 7 bases from V and 4 from J; bases not matched to a gene: 11. From germline, CDR1 is SNHLY and CDR2 FYNNEI. This CDR3 reads CASTLEDRASYGYTF. The CDR3 coding sequence is TGTGCCAGCACGTTGGAGGACAGGGCGTCCTATGGCTACACCTTC.

The J gene is TRBJ1-6, the V gene TRBV6-6; the D is unclear. Germline V gene sequence: CDR1 MNHNY, CDR2 SVGAGI (reference sequence). V gave up 8 bases and J gave up 5 bases, with 10 bases separating them. This CDR3 spans 13 amino acids. The CDR3 nucleotides are TGTGCCAGCCGAGGGCCAGATAATTCACCCCTCCACTTT. It is translated as CASRGPDNSPLHF.

The V gene is TRBV29-1, the J gene TRBJ2-1; D unresolved. The CDR3 is 12 residues long. Trimming pared 1 base from V and 9 bases from J, leaving 10 bases between. Per the germline V gene, CDR1 is SQVTM and CDR2 is ANQGSEA. The CDR3 nucleotides are TGCAGCGTTGAAGGTCGACTTGGTGAGCAGTTCTTC. It encodes CSVEGRLGEQFF.

V is TRBV2 and J is TRBJ1-2, with D tentatively TRBD1 (5 bases). Germline CDR1 reads SNHLY; CDR2 reads FYNNEI. V was shortened by 2 bases and J by 6 bases, with 13 bases between the two germline ends. The CDR3 contains 14 residues. CDR3 bases: TGTGCCAGCAGTGAAATGGACCACAGGAATGGCTACACCTTC. Translation gives CASSEMDHRNGYTF.